This T cell receptor (beta chain) came from a study of blood T cell repertoires in COVID-19 (dated by TCRdb to 2019 to 2021). For the study in its entirety: Samples from collaborators originated in the United States, Italy and Spain and spanned both the acute and convalescent phases of COVID-19. The prospective study material was composed of cDNA or gDNA derived from T cells, B-cell-depleted T cells, or PBMCs. Deeply sampled blood TCRbeta repertoires from subjects exposed to, actively infected with, or recovered from COVID-19 were included in the dataset. A freely available public database, intended as a resource for researchers studying the immune response to SARS-CoV-2, is where the repertoires were released. Samples were obtained from the ongoing ImmuneRACE study (first 160 participants) and from 1,254 subjects provided by 6 global collaborators. A de-identified subject ID, COVID-19 status, age in years and sex were almost always included in the sample metadata. Where HLA class I and class II types were available, the types were taken from metadata supplied by the sample provider, not from assay-based typing.

TCRbeta CDR3 regions were amplified from genomic DNA using the immunoSEQ Assay, a bias-controlled multiplex PCR. Processing in the source paper ran as follows. The number of nucleated cells in each sample was estimated from the amplification of reference gene primers within the assay. To quantify the absolute abundance of each unique TCRbeta CDR3 rearrangement, sequence reads were collapsed and filtered. For each sample, productive Simpson clonality was calculated by taking the square root of Simpson's diversity index across productive rearrangements. Here the immuneACCESS table is served through TCRdb, limited to in-frame sequences with V and J called. Missing clones are a known gap in these copies; in checked studies unresolved V genes cover under half, and the rest lacks a known reason. V, J and clone size are taken as reported in that table, and D and trimming were inferred from the DNA itself. The sample profile shows 300,000 to 400,000 clones; about 92% of them were found once. The ten top clones hold 2% to 3% of the sample.

The paper's findings and limits, for the study overall: The amount of clinical and demographic metadata varied by source and participant and was provided uncurated.

Notes on this clone: Its antigen remains unidentified. Base qualities are not at hand, and no much larger clone is one base apart.

CDR1 and CDR2, looked up from the germline V gene, are SGHRS and YFSETQ. The CDR3 has 15 amino acids, counting the end cysteine and phenylalanine. Just the 45-base CDR3 DNA is kept, in frame starting at base 1. A distance of 9 bases separates the germline ends of V and J, which lose 0 bases and 3 bases respectively. Enrolling through a virtual design, the prospective study's participants ranged in age from roughly 18 to 89 years and lived across some 22 United States geographic areas. To assign participants to cohorts, the prospective study relied on clinical history that participants themselves reported in a screening survey and a study questionnaire. ImmuneRACE Cohort 3 recovered participants were defined by two consecutive negative NP/OP PCR tests, healthcare professional clearance, or symptom resolution. Mobile phlebotomists in the prospective study collected whole blood, serum and a nasopharyngeal or oropharyngeal swab from every participant. Over an approximately 2-month period, participants in the prospective study had the option of providing additional blood draws and questionnaires. Prospective study blood samples were shipped either frozen or at room temperature before DNA extraction.

The chain was built from TRBV5-1 and TRBJ2-2; the D gene is perhaps TRBD2, from 6 matching bases. The sequenced sample consisted of PBMCs or T cells enriched from blood (not recorded which). This TCR derives from a man aged 60-69 years who had recovered from COVID-19. The CDR3 is CASSLVGGYTGELFF. DNA sequence: TGCGCCAGCAGCTTGGTTGGGGGGTACACCGGGGAGCTGTTTTTT. When the CDR3 is completed using the reference TRBV5-1 and TRBJ2-2 genes on either side, the full variable domain is KAGVTQTPRYLIKTRGQQVTLSCSPISGHRSVSWYQQTPGQGLQFLFEYFSETQRNKGNFPGRFSGRQFSNSRSEMNVSTLELGDSALYLCASSLVGGYTGELFFGEGSRLTVL.